These T cell receptor beta chains were read from a single sample in a study of beta chain features in type 1 diabetes. Data came from immunoSEQ multiplex PCR; TCRdb stores just in-frame clones and leaves some out. The data contain about 410,000 clones, about 14% of them singletons. The sequenced material came from naive CD4+ T cells from blood. All receptors come from a man aged 30-40 years in good health. The CDR3 runs from the conserved cysteine through the conserved F or W. D genes are given only for firm matches. Rows may omit the clone size; those that give it use once, few, many or a size class.

few	TRBD2	TRBV12-5	TRBJ2-2	CASGLPQLAGDTGELFF	TGTGCTAGTGGTTTGCCCCAACTAGCGGGGGACACCGGGGAGCTGTTTTTT
few	.	TRBV29-1	TRBJ2-2	CSGVRGTGELFF	TGCAGCGGTGTTAGGGGCACCGGGGAGCTGTTTTTT
few	TRBD1	TRBV11-3	TRBJ2-3	CASSLVPPGQGTDTQYF	TGTGCCAGCAGCTTAGTACCGCCGGGACAGGGGACAGATACGCAGTATTTT
.	.	TRBV11-2	TRBJ2-5	CASSLGRSQTQYF	TGTGCCAGCAGCCTTGGGAGGTCCCAGACCCAGTACTTC
few	TRBD1	TRBV5-1	TRBJ2-1	CASRLITGGLNEQFF	TGCGCCAGCAGATTAATCACAGGGGGCCTCAATGAGCAGTTCTTC
many	TRBD2	TRBV30	TRBJ2-5	CASQRLAGGKTQYF	TGTGCCTCCCAAAGACTAGCGGGAGGAAAGACCCAGTACTTC
few	TRBD2	TRBV5-4	TRBJ2-5	CASSALADQETQYF	TGTGCCAGCAGCGCCCTAGCGGACCAAGAGACCCAGTACTTC
once	.	TRBV5-1	TRBJ1-5	CASSLLDSLNQPQHF	TGCGCCAGCAGCTTGTTAGACAGCCTCAATCAGCCCCAGCATTTT
.	.	TRBV18	TRBJ2-5	CASSPLDGWETQYF	TGTGCCAGCTCACCGTTGGACGGATGGGAGACCCAGTACTTC
.	.	TRBV6-5	TRBJ2-1	CASSRTLEHGHEQFF	TGTGCCAGCAGCAGAACCTTGGAGCATGGCCATGAGCAGTTCTTC
.	.	TRBV7-2	TRBJ2-2	CASSPDWNIGELFF	TGTGCCAGCAGCCCCGATTGGAACATCGGGGAGCTGTTTTTT
.	TRBD2	TRBV18	TRBJ2-4	CASSPVLAGVAKNIQYF	TGTGCCAGCTCACCAGTACTAGCGGGAGTGGCCAAAAACATTCAGTACTTC
few	TRBD2	TRBV29-1	TRBJ2-1	CSVEDRGLAGVKGEQFF	TGCAGCGTTGAAGATCGCGGACTAGCGGGAGTAAAGGGCGAGCAGTTCTTC
.	.	TRBV28	TRBJ1-1	CASSSVSLNTEAFF	TGTGCCAGCAGTTCTGTCAGCCTGAACACTGAAGCTTTCTTT
few	.	TRBV19	TRBJ2-2	CASRRLEANTGELFF	TGTGCCAGTAGGAGACTGGAGGCGAACACCGGGGAGCTGTTTTTT
.	.	TRBV4-1	TRBJ2-1	CASSLMDTAISYNEQFF	TGCGCCAGCAGCCTGATGGACACGGCGATCTCCTACAATGAGCAGTTCTTC
.	TRBD1	TRBV7-2	TRBJ2-1	CASSLDRGSYNEQFF	TGTGCCAGCAGCTTGGACAGGGGGTCATACAATGAGCAGTTCTTC
few	.	TRBV5-1	TRBJ2-1	CASSLEPGKQFF	TGCGCCAGCAGCCTCGAGCCAGGGAAGCAGTTCTTC
.	.	TRBV4-1	TRBJ1-5	CASSHFRQVNQPQHF	TGCGCCAGCAGCCACTTCCGACAGGTTAATCAGCCCCAGCATTTT
.	TRBD2	TRBV6-6	TRBJ2-1	CASSLPSGLTASEQFF	TGTGCCAGCAGCCTACCCTCGGGACTAACAGCAAGTGAGCAGTTCTTC
few	.	TRBV6-5	TRBJ2-3	CASSYSSFRTDTQYF	TGTGCCAGCAGTTACTCGTCCTTCAGAACAGATACGCAGTATTTT
few	.	TRBV30	TRBJ1-2	CAWSVLRGKDGYTF	TGTGCCTGGAGTGTACTCAGGGGAAAGGATGGCTACACCTTC
few	.	TRBV4-1	TRBJ1-5	CASSPGQSDQPQHF	TGCGCCAGCAGCCCCGGACAGAGCGATCAGCCCCAGCATTTT
.	TRBD2	TRBV2	TRBJ2-1	CASSERGAYNEQFF	TGTGCCAGCAGTGAGCGGGGGGCATACAATGAGCAGTTCTTC
few	TRBD2	TRBV4-3	TRBJ2-1	CASSQVPGLASGSYNEQFF	TGCGCCAGCAGCCAAGTACCGGGACTAGCGAGTGGCTCCTACAATGAGCAGTTCTTC
many	TRBD1	TRBV29-1	TRBJ1-1	CSVGDRVKTEAFF	TGCAGCGTCGGGGACAGGGTAAAAACTGAAGCTTTCTTT
.	TRBD2	TRBV10-3	TRBJ2-1	CAISEAGTSGYNEQFF	TGTGCCATCAGTGAGGCGGGGACTAGCGGATACAATGAGCAGTTCTTC
.	.	TRBV9	TRBJ1-2	CASSPTLKGNYGYTF	TGTGCCAGCAGCCCAACCTTGAAGGGCAACTATGGCTACACCTTC
.	.	TRBV7-2	TRBJ1-2	CASSLLGRGYTF	TGTGCCAGCAGCTTACTTGGGAGAGGCTACACCTTC
.	.	TRBV1	TRBJ2-4	CTSSKRLAKNIQYF	TGCACCAGCAGCAAACGGTTAGCCAAAAACATTCAGTACTTC
few	TRBD2	TRBV10-3	TRBJ2-3	CAIKGLLTDTQYF	TGTGCCATCAAGGGACTACTGACAGATACGCAGTATTTT
.	TRBD1	TRBV9	TRBJ2-2	CASSAQGASTGELFF	TGTGCCAGCAGCGCGCAGGGGGCATCGACCGGGGAGCTGTTTTTT
few	.	TRBV7-2	TRBJ2-3	CASSREDSFAATDTQYF	TGTGCCAGCAGCAGAGAGGACTCCTTCGCTGCCACAGATACGCAGTATTTT
.	.	TRBV10-3	TRBJ1-2	CAIRALSNNYGYTF	TGTGCCATCAGGGCCCTCAGCAATAACTATGGCTACACCTTC
few	TRBD2	TRBV20-1	TRBJ2-1	CSAEREDEQFF	TGCAGTGCGGAGCGGGAGGATGAGCAGTTCTTC
.	.	TRBV29-1	TRBJ1-2	CSVETAGDYGYTF	TGCAGCGTTGAAACGGCAGGAGATTATGGCTACACCTTC
.	.	TRBV12-5	TRBJ2-3	CASGLLDTQYF	TGTGCTAGTGGTTTGTTGGATACGCAGTATTTT
.	.	TRBV19	TRBJ1-2	CASSLQGLYTF	TGTGCCAGTAGCCTACAGGGACTCTACACCTTC
.	.	TRBV5-6	TRBJ2-3	CASSQKQSTDTQYF	TGTGCCAGCAGTCAGAAGCAGTCCACAGATACGCAGTATTTT
.	.	TRBV6-6	TRBJ1-1	CASSFGPEAFF	TGTGCCAGCAGTTTTGGACCCGAAGCTTTCTTT
few	.	TRBV7-2	TRBJ2-3	CASSLLSKTQYF	TGTGCCAGCAGCTTACTCTCAAAGACGCAGTATTTT
.	.	TRBV30	TRBJ2-3	CAWSAGTYPSTDTQYF	TGTGCCTGGAGTGCGGGGACATACCCTAGCACAGATACGCAGTATTTT
.	TRBD1	TRBV7-9	TRBJ1-2	CASSLSTSGGYGYTF	TGTGCCAGCAGCCTAAGCACCTCAGGGGGTTATGGCTACACCTTC
.	.	TRBV18	TRBJ2-5	CASSPLAGPMETQYF	TGTGCCAGCTCACCACTCGCCGGGCCCATGGAGACCCAGTACTTC
few	.	TRBV29-1	TRBJ2-3	CSAGTDTQYF	TGCAGCGCCGGGACAGATACGCAGTATTTT
few	.	TRBV4-1	TRBJ1-2	CASSQVREQRYGYTF	TGCGCCAGCAGCCAAGTAAGGGAACAGCGCTATGGCTACACCTTC
many	TRBD1	TRBV23-1	TRBJ2-4	CASSHPGQGALRYF	TGCGCCAGCAGTCACCCGGGACAGGGGGCGCTTCGGTACTTC
.	.	TRBV5-1	TRBJ2-3	CASSLMGRLGDTQYF	TGCGCCAGCAGCTTGATGGGCAGACTAGGAGATACGCAGTATTTT
few	TRBD2	TRBV27	TRBJ2-1	CASRGSGGGYEQFF	TGTGCCAGCAGAGGTAGCGGGGGTGGTTATGAGCAGTTCTTC
.	TRBD2	TRBV5-4	TRBJ2-2	CASSLAVGGNTGELFF	TGTGCCAGCAGCCTAGCGGTAGGAGGGAACACCGGGGAGCTGTTTTTT
.	TRBD1	TRBV11-2	TRBJ1-6	CASSLLRDREGSPLHF	TGTGCCAGCAGCTTACTCCGGGACAGAGAAGGTTCACCCCTCCACTTT
few	.	TRBV6-6	TRBJ1-2	CASVQYHGPTYGYTF	TGTGCCAGCGTTCAGTACCATGGTCCTACCTATGGCTACACCTTC